Below, 16 T cell receptor beta chains from the same sample are listed, as sequenced in a study of patients with pleural tuberculosis. TCRdb itself ran the reads through MiXCR, one entry per CDR3 protein. The repertoire has about 30,000 distinct CDR3 sequences, 18% of them found once; the top ten carry 3.5%. The sample consisted of peripheral blood. All receptors come from a human donor with pleural tuberculosis.

This clonotype was recorded at least ten times. This rearrangement joins TRBV2 to TRBJ2-2; no definite D call. The CDR3 has 13 amino acids. V was clipped by 6 bases and J by 1 base, with 6 bases between them. The V gene's germline CDR1 is SNHLY and CDR2 FYNNEI. The CDR3 DNA reads as TGTGCCAGCAGCGCGAAGAACACCGGGGAGCTGTTTTTT. It translates to CASSAKNTGELFF.

This clonotype qualifies as medium-sized. The genes are TRBV20-1 and TRBJ1-1; TRBD1 matches at 7 bases. From germline, CDR1 is DFQATT and CDR2 SNEGSKA (reference sequence). CDR3 length equals 13 residues. V lost 3 bases, J lost 0 bases, and 1 base stayed unmatched. DNA of the CDR3: TGCAGTGCTAGCAGGGGGATGAACACTGAAGCTTTCTTT. It translates to CSASRGMNTEAFF.

This clonotype has a handful of counts. The chain uses TRBV25-1 and TRBJ2-5; 12 bases line up with TRBD2. The CDR3 sequence is 17 residues long. The germline V gene has CDR1 MGHDK and CDR2 SYGVNS. J lost 1 base, V lost 2 bases, and 5 bases had no gene match. The CDR3 is CASSEKGLAGLQETQYF. The CDR3 bases are TGTGCCAGCAGTGAAAAGGGACTAGCGGGCCTCCAAGAGACCCAGTACTTC.

This clonotype was seen many times. This chain links TRBV2 with TRBJ1-1; the D is unclear. There are 14 residues in the CDR3. V dropped 8 bases and J dropped 3 bases, with 16 bases sitting between them. CDR1 SNHLY and CDR2 FYNNEI come from the germline V gene. The CDR3 DNA reads TGTGCCAGCTTTCCCCGGACGGGCCACACTGAAGCTTTCTTT. This gives the protein CASFPRTGHTEAFF.

This clonotype was picked up many times. This rearrangement joins TRBV2 to TRBJ1-2; TRBD1 might be the D (6 bases). Between the trimmed V and J ends, which lost 6 bases and 6 bases, there was a span of 14 bases. Per the germline V gene, CDR1 is SNHLY and CDR2 is FYNNEI. CDR3 size: 13 residues. DNA of the CDR3: TGTGCCAGCAGAGTACAGGGTCGGGATGGCTACACCTTC. Amino acid sequence: CASRVQGRDGYTF.

The table lists this clonotype with many counts. The chain combines TRBV18 with TRBJ2-7; tentative D call: TRBD2 (5 bases). CDR1 is KGHSH and CDR2 is LQKENI in the germline V gene. The ends were cut back, 5 bases at V and 7 bases at J, with 15 bases in the middle. The CDR3 covers 13 residues. This CDR3 reads CASSSIPSGEQYF. The DNA for the CDR3 is TGTGCCAGCTCAAGCATCCCATCGGGGGAGCAGTACTTC. Full variable domain (rest looked up from reference TRBV18 and TRBJ2-7): NAGVMQNPRHLVRRRGQEARLRCSPMKGHSHVYWYRQLPEEGLKFMVYLQKENIIDESGMPKERFSAEFPKEGPSILRIQQVVRGDSAAYFCASSSIPSGEQYFGPGTRLTVT.

This clonotype is medium-sized within its sample. The CDR3 is CASSYLEPNTEAFF. The CDR3 DNA reads TGTGCCAGCAGTTACTTGGAGCCAAACACTGAAGCTTTCTTT. The gene calls are TRBV6-2 or TRBV6-3 and TRBJ1-1; D ambiguous. The length of the CDR3 is 14 residues. The germline V gene encodes CDR1 MNHEY and CDR2 SVGEGT. The ends were cut back, 1 base at V and 2 bases at J, with 8 bases in the middle.

This clonotype is judged medium-sized (0.01 to 0.1%). The chain combines TRBV6-2 or TRBV6-3 with TRBJ2-1; possible D gene TRBD2, 6 bases. The CDR3 spans 13 residues. V was cut by 6 bases and J by 6 bases, with 12 bases left in between. Germline V CDR1 and CDR2: MNHEY, SVGEGT. CDR3 DNA sequence: TGTGCCAGCAGCAGGGACTCCCTCAATGAGCAGTTCTTC. This gives the protein CASSRDSLNEQFF.

This sequence joins TRBV27 and TRBJ2-5; 7 nucleotides line up with TRBD1. The trim removed 4 bases at V and 1 base at J, leaving 6 bases unmatched. This CDR3 is built from 15 residues. Germline V lookup: CDR1 MNHEY, CDR2 SMNVEV (reference sequence). The CDR3 protein is CASSSGQPSQETQYF. The CDR3 bases are TGTGCCAGCAGTTCGGGACAGCCAAGCCAAGAGACCCAGTACTTC.

The chain links TRBV12-3 or TRBV12-4 to TRBJ1-1; D unresolved. Trimming took 8 bases from V and 4 from J, leaving 11 bases between them. There are 12 residues in the CDR3. CDR3 residues: CASDAGSTEAFF. CDR3 coding DNA: TGTGCCAGCGATGCCGGTTCCACTGAAGCTTTCTTT.

This clonotype was seen ten or more times. This may be a read error: a much more frequent sequence differs by one nucleotide. The rearrangement uses TRBV6-5 and TRBJ2-1, with D maybe TRBD2 (6 bases). The V end was cut by 8 bases, the J end by 7 bases, with 15 bases between. The CDR3 loop spans 13 amino acids. The V gene's germline CDR1 is MNHEY and CDR2 SVGAGI. The CDR3 reads CASARLGKNEQFF. The CDR3 region has the DNA TGTGCCAGCGCCCGACTAGGGAAAAATGAGCAGTTCTTC.

Notes on this clonotype: At one of its ends the junction is not consistent with the germline gene, which may arise from a read error. The rearrangement joins TRBV3-1 to TRBJ1-1; unclear D gene. Germline-derived CDR1 and CDR2 are LGHDT and YNNKEL (reference sequence). The CDR3 runs 14 residues. The CDR3 here is CASIQDDWNTEAFF. CDR3 in DNA: TGTGCCAGCATCCAAGATGATTGGAACACTGAAGCTTTCTTT.

This clonotype was counted ten times or more. The chain combines TRBV24-1 with TRBJ1-1; D may be TRBD1 (5 bases). V lost 4 bases and J lost 4, with 9 bases in between. The CDR3 contains 13 residues. Per the germline V gene, CDR1 is KGHDR and CDR2 is SFDVKD. For the CDR3, the DNA is TGTGCCACCAGTGAAACCGGGGGCACTGAAGCTTTCTTT. Translated, it gives CATSETGGTEAFF.

V usage is TRBV20-1 and J usage is TRBJ1-1, with a tentative D call TRBD1 (5 bases). This CDR3 contains 15 residues. V lost 7 bases and J lost 7, with 25 bases in between. Germline lookup yields CDR1 DFQATT and CDR2 SNEGSKA (reference sequence). CDR3 DNA: TGCAGTGGTGTCAGACTCGGGGCCCTGAGGGGTGAAGCTTTCTTT. Amino acid sequence: CSGVRLGALRGEAFF.

This clonotype has ten or more counts. This rearrangement joins TRBV24-1 to TRBJ1-1; possibly TRBD1 for D (5 bases). Germline values: CDR1 KGHDR, CDR2 SFDVKD. The CDR3 spans 13 residues. V lost 7 bases, J lost 3 bases, and 11 bases lay in between. CDR3 amino acids: CATRGEGYTEAFF. The CDR3 DNA is TGTGCCACCAGAGGGGAGGGGTACACTGAAGCTTTCTTT.

As regards this clonotype: The conserved phenylalanine or tryptophan is not found at the CDR3 terminus, so this likely reflects a read error. The chain is built from TRBV28 and TRBJ2-7; weak D call: TRBD2 (5 bases). Trimming took off 2 bases at V and 9 bases at J, with 17 bases between the two ends. The CDR3 is 14 amino acids. Germline lookup yields CDR1 MDHEN and CDR2 SYDVKM. CDR3: CASSLPTSSHGQYL. The DNA for the CDR3 is TGTGCCAGCAGTTTACCTACTAGTTCCCACGGGCAGTACCTC.